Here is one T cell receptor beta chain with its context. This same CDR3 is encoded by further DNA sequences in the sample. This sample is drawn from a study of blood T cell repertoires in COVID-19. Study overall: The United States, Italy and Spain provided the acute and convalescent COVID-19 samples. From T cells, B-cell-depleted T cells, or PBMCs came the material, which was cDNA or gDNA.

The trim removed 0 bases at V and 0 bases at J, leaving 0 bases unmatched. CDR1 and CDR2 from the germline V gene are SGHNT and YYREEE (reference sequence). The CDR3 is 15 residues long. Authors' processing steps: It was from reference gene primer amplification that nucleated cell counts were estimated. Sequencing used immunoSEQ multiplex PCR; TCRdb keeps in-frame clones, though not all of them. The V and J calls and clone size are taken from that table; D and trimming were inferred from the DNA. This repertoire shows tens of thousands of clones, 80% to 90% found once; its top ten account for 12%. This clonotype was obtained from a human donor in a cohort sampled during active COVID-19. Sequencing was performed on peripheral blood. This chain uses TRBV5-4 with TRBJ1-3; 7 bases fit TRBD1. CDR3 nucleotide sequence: TGTGCCAGCAGCTTGGGGACAGGCTCTGGAAACACCATATATTTT. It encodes CASSLGTGSGNTIYF.